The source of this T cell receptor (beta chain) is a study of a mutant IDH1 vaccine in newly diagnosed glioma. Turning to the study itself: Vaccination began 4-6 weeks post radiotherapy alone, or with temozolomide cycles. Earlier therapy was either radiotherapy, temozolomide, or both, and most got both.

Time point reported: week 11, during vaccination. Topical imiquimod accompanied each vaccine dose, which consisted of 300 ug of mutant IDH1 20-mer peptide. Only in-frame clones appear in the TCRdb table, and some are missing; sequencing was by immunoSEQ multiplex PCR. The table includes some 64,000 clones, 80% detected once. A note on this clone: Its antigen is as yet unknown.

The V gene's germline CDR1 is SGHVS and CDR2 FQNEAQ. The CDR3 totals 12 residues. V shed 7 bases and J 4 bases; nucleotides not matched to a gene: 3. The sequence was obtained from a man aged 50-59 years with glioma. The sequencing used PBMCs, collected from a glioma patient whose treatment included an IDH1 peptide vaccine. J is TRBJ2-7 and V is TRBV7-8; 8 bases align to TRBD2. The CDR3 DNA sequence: TGTGCCAGCACCCCGGGGGGGTACGAGCAGTACTTC. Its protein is CASTPGGYEQYF.